Below are 27 T cell receptor beta chains sequenced from a single sample in a study of T-cell reconstitution after alpha-beta-depleted transplantation in children. Unique molecular identifiers tagged the TCRbeta library. A single record per CDR3 protein comes from TCRdb applying MiXCR to the PCR reads. The table lists 450,000 to 550,000 distinct CDR3 sequences, approximately 10% of them singletons. Here the sequenced sample was PBMCs, mostly from graft donor cells, taken 180 days after TCRalphabeta/CD19-depleted stem cell transplant. These receptors all come from a female patient between 2 and 15 years old who had a stem cell transplant for aplastic anemia, so the T cells may come from the graft donor.

This clonotype was seen a few times. This sequence joins TRBV28 and TRBJ2-1, with no clear D. V lost 3 bases, J lost 2 bases, and 11 bases lay in between. The CDR3 length is 15 residues. Germline assignment: CDR1 MDHEN and CDR2 SYDVKM. The chain's CDR3 is CASSFWQDTYNEQFF. CDR3 bases: TGTGCCAGCAGTTTTTGGCAGGATACCTACAATGAGCAGTTCTTC.

This clonotype has a handful of counts. The V call is TRBV25-1, the J call TRBJ1-1; D possibly corresponds to TRBD1 (5 bases). Trimming removed 4 bases at V and 3 bases at J, with 9 bases between. The germline gives CDR1 MGHDK, CDR2 SYGVNS. CDR3 size: 13 residues. CDR3 DNA: TGTGCCAGCAGTGTGTGGGGGTACACTGAAGCTTTCTTT. As protein: CASSVWGYTEAFF.

This clonotype turned up a few times. This sequence joins TRBV7-6 and TRBJ2-7; TRBD1 agrees at 7 bases. The CDR3 has 14 residues. V lost 5 bases to trimming and J lost 2 bases; unmatched junction nucleotides: 6. The germline CDR1 and CDR2 sequences are SGHVS and FNYEAQ. CDR3 DNA sequence: TGTGCCAGCAGCGAACCGGGACAGCCCTACGAGCAGTACTTC. As protein: CASSEPGQPYEQYF.

There are many counts of this clonotype. The chain uses TRBV25-1 and TRBJ2-5; D not resolved. Germline CDR1 MGHDK, CDR2 SYGVNS. V lost 2 bases, J lost 5 bases, and 9 bases lay in between. CDR3 length: 13 amino acids. The DNA of the CDR3 is TGTGCCAGCAGTGAAGGCAGCGTGGAGACCCAGTACTTC. Protein product: CASSEGSVETQYF.

The genes are TRBV20-1 and TRBJ2-7; possible D gene TRBD1, 5 bases. Trimming shortened V by 7 bases and J by 2 bases, and 9 bases separated the two germline ends. This CDR3 region has 11 residues. CDR1 and CDR2 from the germline V gene are DFQATT and SNEGSKA (reference sequence). The CDR3 bases are TGCAGTGGGGGCAGTCCCTACGAGCAGTACTTC. Its translation is CSGGSPYEQYF.

The chain uses TRBV20-1 and TRBJ2-1; possible D gene TRBD1, 7 bases. CDR3 length equals 20 residues. V gave up 6 bases and J gave up 0 bases, with 30 bases separating them. In germline, CDR1 is DFQATT, CDR2 SNEGSKA (reference sequence). As DNA, the CDR3 is TGCAGTGCGATCAGGCCCAGGGGGAGGTCATCCCCGAGCTCCTACAATGAGCAGTTCTTC. It translates to CSAIRPRGRSSPSSYNEQFF.

V is TRBV10-3 and J is TRBJ2-6, with D possibly being TRBD1 (6 bases). The germline gives CDR1 ENHRY, CDR2 SYGVKD. The CDR3 is 14 residues long. V lost 11 bases to trimming and J lost 7 bases, with 18 bases between them. The CDR3 nucleotides read TGTGCCTCCCACCTTTCAGGGGTAGCCAACGTCCTGACTTTC. This translates into CASHLSGVANVLTF.

This rearrangement joins TRBV20-1 to TRBJ2-7; 12 bases are shared with TRBD2. This CDR3 is 14 amino acids long. From germline, CDR1 is DFQATT and CDR2 SNEGSKA (reference sequence). V gave up 6 bases and J gave up 7 bases; unmatched junction bases: 10. DNA for the CDR3: TGCAGTGCCGCGACTAGCGGGAGCGTGGAGGAGCAGTACTTC. Amino acids: CSAATSGSVEEQYF.

In nucleotides, the CDR3 is TGTGCCATCAGTGAGCGAGTCACCACTGCCGATGAGCAGTTCTTC. This gives the protein CAISERVTTADEQFF. The genes are TRBV10-3 and TRBJ2-1, with unresolved D. Trimming removed 2 bases from V and 8 bases from J, with 16 bases in between. The CDR3 has 15 amino acids. Germline assignment: CDR1 ENHRY and CDR2 SYGVKD.

This clonotype was counted ten times or more. The genes are TRBV7-2 and TRBJ2-7; 9 nucleotides line up with TRBD2. The CDR3 spans 16 residues. Trimming cost V 5 bases and J 3 bases; bases outside gene matches: 11. Germline-derived CDR1 and CDR2 are SGHTA and FQGNSA. CDR3 nucleotides: TGTGCCAGCAGCCCGGACGGGACTAGCACCGTCTACGAGCAGTACGTC. Protein sequence: CASSPDGTSTVYEQYV.

This clonotype occurred a few times. The DNA for the CDR3 is TGTGCCAGCAGCAACGCCAGATCACAGAACACTGAAGCTTTCTTT. Translated, it gives CASSNARSQNTEAFF. V gene TRBV7-2 combines with J gene TRBJ1-1; D call uncertain. Germline V gene lookup returns CDR1 SGHTA and CDR2 FQGNSA. The CDR3 spans 15 residues. V was cut by 5 bases and J by 1 base, with 14 bases left in between.

The chain uses TRBV4-2 and TRBJ2-5, with 9 bases matching TRBD2. The ends lost 0 bases at V and 5 bases at J; junction bases unmatched: 7. This CDR3 contains 16 residues. Germline-derived CDR1 and CDR2 are LGHNA and YNFKEQ. This CDR3 reads CASSQDRGRAGETQYF. The CDR3 nucleotides are TGTGCCAGCAGCCAAGATCGCGGGAGGGCCGGGGAGACCCAGTACTTC.

This clonotype was picked up many times. CDR3 amino acids: CASSQELGPYNEQFF. For the CDR3, the DNA is TGCGCCAGCAGCCAAGAATTGGGACCTTACAATGAGCAGTTCTTC. The rearrangement joins TRBV4-3 to TRBJ2-1, with D tentatively TRBD1 or TRBD2 (5 bases each). Germline assignment: CDR1 LGHNA and CDR2 YSLEER. The CDR3 length is 15 residues. V dropped 0 bases and J dropped 4 bases, with 10 bases sitting between them.

This sequence joins TRBV9 and TRBJ2-3; a weak D match, TRBD2 (6 bases). From germline, CDR1 is SGDLS and CDR2 YYNGEE. This CDR3 comprises 15 residues. Trimming took 2 bases from V and 2 from J, leaving 12 bases between them. The CDR3 DNA is TGTGCCAGCAGCGTTCGCGGGGTGGTCACAGATACGCAGTATTTT. It specifies CASSVRGVVTDTQYF.

The sample holds a few counts of this clonotype. V and J are TRBV7-9 and TRBJ2-3; a possible D gene is TRBD1 (6 bases). This CDR3 comprises 15 residues. From germline, CDR1 is SEHNR and CDR2 FQNEAQ (reference sequence). V was cut by 5 bases and J by 4 bases, with 16 bases left in between. The CDR3 protein is CASSLPQGWPDTQYF. The CDR3 DNA sequence: TGTGCCAGCAGCCTACCACAGGGATGGCCAGATACGCAGTATTTT.

This clonotype has just a few counts. The chain links TRBV20-1 to TRBJ2-3; D call uncertain. This CDR3 is built from 11 residues. Trimming shortened V by 7 bases and J by 6 bases, and 11 bases separated the two germline ends. CDR1 is DFQATT and CDR2 is SNEGSKA in the germline V gene (reference sequence). The CDR3 spells CSGDLVDTQYF. CDR3 coding DNA: TGCAGTGGGGATTTAGTCGATACGCAGTATTTT.

The V gene is TRBV5-1, the J gene TRBJ2-1, with D uncertain. The CDR3 is 16 residues long. The V gene's germline CDR1 is SGHRS and CDR2 YFSETQ. V lost 5 bases and J lost 0, with 15 bases in between. The CDR3 here is CASSGLHGGSYNEQFF. Written as DNA, the CDR3 is TGCGCCAGCAGTGGGCTACACGGTGGCTCCTACAATGAGCAGTTCTTC.

The chain couples TRBV6-5 to TRBJ2-5, with TRBD2 matching 13 bases. This CDR3 has 17 residues. The V gene end was trimmed by 2 bases and the J gene end by 4 bases; junction bases not matched to a gene: 7. CDR1 is MNHEY, CDR2 SVGAGI, per germline. The CDR3 bases are TGTGCCAGCAGTTACCAACTAGCGGGAGGGTTTACAGAGACCCAGTACTTC. Its translation: CASSYQLAGGFTETQYF.

The gene calls are TRBV12-3 or TRBV12-4 and TRBJ1-3; D call uncertain. The V end lost 7 bases, the J end lost 4 bases, and 17 bases lay between the germline ends. The CDR3 runs to 15 residues. The DNA for the CDR3 is TGTGCCAGCACCATGGGAAGGTTGGGGGGAAACACCATATATTTT. Protein product: CASTMGRLGGNTIYF.

The chain is built from TRBV7-2 and TRBJ2-7; TRBD1 agrees at 8 bases. The CDR3 spans 14 residues. The V segment lost 5 bases and the J segment 5 bases; nucleotides outside the gene matches: 8. Germline loops: CDR1 SGHTA, CDR2 FQGNSA. The CDR3 region is CASSPRQGRNEQYF. The CDR3 coding sequence is TGTGCCAGCAGCCCCCGACAGGGGCGGAACGAGCAGTACTTC.

This clonotype appeared a few times. The J gene is TRBJ1-2, the V gene TRBV1; TRBD1, the D gene given by the table, was not confirmed from the DNA. TRBV1 corresponds to a pseudogene. This CDR3 spans 10 amino acids. CDR3 in amino acids: CTLPWVGYTF. Written as DNA, the CDR3 is TGCACCCTTCCCTGGGTGGGCTACACCTTC.

V is TRBV4-3 and J is TRBJ1-4, with 9 bases matching TRBD1. CDR3 length: 16 residues. Germline CDR1 is LGHNA and CDR2 is YSLEER. After removal of 0 bases from V and 6 bases from J, the junction contained 5 bases not matched to a gene. The CDR3 reads CASSQDHRQGDEKLFF. CDR3 DNA: TGCGCCAGCAGCCAAGATCACCGACAGGGGGATGAAAAACTGTTTTTT.

The J gene is TRBJ1-5, the V gene TRBV12-3 or TRBV12-4; tentatively, D is TRBD1 (5 bases). V was pared by 2 bases and J by 6 bases, with 17 bases between. CDR3 length: 16 residues. The DNA for the CDR3 is TGTGCCAGCAGTTTAAGGTCGGGCAGGGAGGGTCAGCCCCAGCATTTT. The encoded protein is CASSLRSGREGQPQHF.

This clonotype was seen a handful of times. The chain combines TRBV7-2 with TRBJ1-2; unclear D gene. This CDR3 is 16 amino acids long. CDR1 and CDR2 (germline): SGHTA, FQGNSA. Trimming shortened V by 1 base and J by 4 bases, and 16 bases separated the two germline ends. CDR3 nucleotide sequence: TGTGCCAGCAGCTTAGGCTTAAGTCAGCCACGCTATGGCTACACCTTC. Translated: CASSLGLSQPRYGYTF.

This clonotype was found a few times. The V gene is TRBV4-3, the J gene TRBJ1-1; 9 bases align to TRBD1. Germline trimming cut 0 bases from V and 0 bases from J; bases unmatched to any gene: 5. This CDR3 is built from 17 residues. The V gene's germline CDR1 is LGHNA and CDR2 YSLEER. As DNA, the CDR3 is TGCGCCAGCAGCCAAGATCTGGGACAGGGAATGAACACTGAAGCTTTCTTT. As protein: CASSQDLGQGMNTEAFF.

V gene TRBV11-3 combines with J gene TRBJ2-1; no firm D call. Germline V gives CDR1 SGHNT, CDR2 YENEEA. The V end lost 0 bases, the J end lost 5 bases, and 8 bases lay between the germline ends. The CDR3 contains 14 residues. The CDR3 here is CASSLDRPNNEQFF. The CDR3, as DNA: TGTGCCAGCAGCTTAGATAGGCCAAACAATGAGCAGTTCTTC.

CDR3 residues: CASSRSSGSGPTDTQYF. The CDR3 DNA reads as TGCGCCAGCAGCCGCTCTTCGGGTAGCGGGCCCACAGATACGCAGTATTTT. The V gene is TRBV4-3, the J gene TRBJ2-3; 7 bases are a match to TRBD2. CDR3 length: 17 amino acids. Germline lookup yields CDR1 LGHNA and CDR2 YSLEER. J lost 2 bases, V lost 4 bases, and 12 bases had no gene match.